One and the same sample provided the 13 T cell receptor beta chains below, sequenced in a study of T cells after yellow fever vaccination. Via MiXCR, TCRdb re-called the 5' RACE reads, giving one row per CDR3 protein. This repertoire shows hundreds of thousands of distinct CDR3 sequences, roughly 12% found once; its top ten account for roughly 18%. Material: PBMCs, obtained on the day of the first yellow fever vaccination. These receptor sequences come from a man aged 18 to 35 who received the YFV17D yellow fever vaccine.

The V call is TRBV29-1, the J call TRBJ1-1; the match to TRBD1 covers 7 bases. Germline values: CDR1 SQVTM, CDR2 ANQGSEA. The J segment lost 6 bases and the V segment lost 3 bases, leaving 4 bases of the junction unmatched. CDR3 size: 12 residues. CDR3 in amino acids: CSVDRGTAEAFF. Here the CDR3 DNA reads TGCAGCGTTGACAGGGGGACCGCTGAAGCTTTCTTT.

V and J are TRBV7-2 and TRBJ2-5; 9 nucleotides align to TRBD2. There are 16 residues in the CDR3. Trimming removed 2 bases from V and 2 bases from J; junction bases left unmatched: 6. The germline V gene has CDR1 SGHTA and CDR2 FQGNSA. The CDR3 here is CASSLSLAGSQETQYF. CDR3 in DNA: TGTGCCAGCAGCTTATCCCTAGCGGGGAGTCAAGAGACCCAGTACTTC.

This clonotype has a handful of counts. CDR3 DNA sequence: TGTGCCAGCAGCTATTGGAGCAACACTGAAGCTTTCTTT. Translation gives CASSYWSNTEAFF. V gene TRBV7-2 combines with J gene TRBJ1-1, with unresolved D. V dropped 4 bases and J dropped 2 bases, with 8 bases sitting between them. CDR3 length: 13 amino acids. Germline lookup yields CDR1 SGHTA and CDR2 FQGNSA.

V gene TRBV20-1 combines with J gene TRBJ1-5, with TRBD1 as a possible D gene (6 bases). The V gene's germline CDR1 is DFQATT and CDR2 SNEGSKA (reference sequence). The CDR3 contains 14 residues. V lost 1 base and J 2 bases, leaving 9 bases between the germline ends. In DNA, the CDR3 is TGCAGTGCTAGAGCCGGGACACGCAATCAGCCCCAGCATTTT. Translating it yields CSARAGTRNQPQHF.

This clonotype appeared many times. The chain combines TRBV20-1 with TRBJ2-7; 12 nucleotides match TRBD1. The CDR3 has 14 amino acids. Germline V gene data show CDR1 as DFQATT and CDR2 as SNEGSKA (reference sequence). V gave up 6 bases and J gave up 0 bases; unmatched junction bases: 3. CDR3 nucleotides: TGCAGTGCCGAGGGACAGGGGGCCTCCTACGAGCAGTACGTC. Amino acid sequence: CSAEGQGASYEQYV.

This clonotype was seen more than once but under ten times. The chain uses TRBV7-2 and TRBJ1-5; TRBD1 matches 8 bases. V shed 2 bases and J 4 bases; nucleotides not matched to a gene: 7. Germline CDR1 and CDR2: SGHTA and FQGNSA. The length of the CDR3 is 16 residues. Here the CDR3 DNA reads TGTGCCAGCAGCTTACAGGGGGCATTAGGGAATCAGCCCCAGCATTTT. Translation: CASSLQGALGNQPQHF.

The genes are TRBV5-4 and TRBJ2-5; 7 bases fit TRBD1. Germline CDR1 SGHNT, CDR2 YYREEE (reference sequence). The CDR3 runs to 15 residues. J gave up 5 bases and V 3 bases, and 10 bases lay outside the gene matches. CDR3 protein: CASSSDTGARETQYF. The CDR3 DNA reads TGTGCCAGCAGCTCTGATACAGGGGCGAGGGAGACCCAGTACTTC.

The rearrangement joins TRBV6-1 to TRBJ1-6; possible D gene TRBD1, 5 bases. The germline V gene encodes CDR1 MNHNS and CDR2 SASEGT. The V and J ends lost 1 base and 7 bases respectively, with 11 bases between them. The CDR3 loop spans 15 amino acids. CDR3 sequence (DNA): TGTGCCAGCAGTGAAGGACAGTACAGGAATTCACCCCTCCACTTT. Translated: CASSEGQYRNSPLHF.

In its sample, this clonotype was seen a few times. CDR3 sequence (DNA): TGTGCCAGCAGTTTGCAGCTAGGCGACCTCCCGGTTCAAGAGACCCAGTACTTC. It is translated as CASSLQLGDLPVQETQYF. The gene calls are TRBV28 and TRBJ2-5; D gene uncertain. The CDR3 has 18 residues. CDR1 and CDR2 from the germline V gene are MDHEN and SYDVKM. Trimming took 3 bases from V and 2 from J, leaving 22 bases between them.

This rearrangement joins TRBV7-2 to TRBJ2-1; TRBD1 matches 10 bases. Germline V gene lookup returns CDR1 SGHTA and CDR2 FQGNSA. V shed 5 bases, J shed 7 bases, and the junction held 8 bases outside the gene matches. CDR3 size: 15 residues. The CDR3 region has the DNA TGTGCCAGCAGCGAGGGACAGGGGTATTTGAATGAGCAGTTCTTC. Its translation: CASSEGQGYLNEQFF. Filled out from reference TRBV7-2 and TRBJ2-1, the complete variable domain reads GAGVSQSPSNKVTEKGKDVELRCDPISGHTALYWYRQSLGQGLEFLIYFQGNSAPDKSGLPSDRFSAERTGGSVSTLTIQRTQQEDSAVYLCASSEGQGYLNEQFFGPGTRLTVL.

The sample holds a few counts of this clonotype. The chain recombines TRBV20-1 with TRBJ1-2; 9 bases line up with TRBD1. This CDR3 spans 13 amino acids. V lost 3 bases and J lost 5; bases outside the gene matches: 4. The germline V gene has CDR1 DFQATT and CDR2 SNEGSKA (reference sequence). CDR3 nucleotide sequence: TGCAGTGCTAGCTCCGGGACAGGGTATGGCTACACCTTC. Its protein is CSASSGTGYGYTF.

The sample holds a few counts of this clonotype. V is TRBV4-1 and J is TRBJ1-1; D is perhaps TRBD1 (5 bases). CDR3 size: 15 residues. V shed 2 bases and J shed 3 bases, with 13 bases lying between them. Germline assignment: CDR1 MGHRA and CDR2 YSYEKL. Here the CDR3 reads CASSQHGQGDTEAFF. CDR3 nucleotides: TGCGCCAGCAGCCAACATGGGCAGGGCGACACTGAAGCTTTCTTT.

The rearrangement uses TRBV4-2 and TRBJ2-3, with 11 bases identical to TRBD2. Unmatched junction bases numbered 2, after V lost 5 bases and J lost 1 base. The CDR3 loop spans 15 amino acids. The V gene's germline CDR1 is LGHNA and CDR2 YNFKEQ. The DNA of the CDR3 is TGTGCCAGCAGCGGTAGCGGGGGGGGCACAGATACGCAGTATTTT. Protein sequence: CASSGSGGGTDTQYF.